This TCR beta chain was recorded in a study of molecular identifiers for immune sequencing clone quantification. Naive CD8 T cells underwent sorting with the CD8+CD4-CCR7+CD45RA+ definition. Methods described previously were used for bulk TCR libraries, and listed TCR primers were applied. One entry per CDR3 protein, called by TCRdb with MiXCR from the PCR reads. The sample includes about 100,000 distinct CDR3 sequences, roughly a third seen only once; the top ten take approximately 4%. Turning to this clonotype: An end of the junction differs from the germline gene, which may be a read error.

CDR3 size: 15 residues. Germline V gene data show CDR1 as WNHNN and CDR2 as SYGVQD (reference sequence). This TCR came from a human donor in good health. Some libraries in this study had Jurkat cell RNA spiked in. The chain joins TRBV10-1 to TRBJ2-3; weak D call: TRBD2 (5 bases). Sequences were obtained from naive CD8+ T cells from blood, with Jurkat cell RNA spiked in. Stated subset: FACS-sorted CD8+CD4-CCR7+CD45RA+ naive T cells. The CDR3, as DNA: TGCGCCAGCAGTGAGTTAAGGGAAGCGGTAGATACGCAGAATTTT. Translation: CASSELREAVDTQNF.